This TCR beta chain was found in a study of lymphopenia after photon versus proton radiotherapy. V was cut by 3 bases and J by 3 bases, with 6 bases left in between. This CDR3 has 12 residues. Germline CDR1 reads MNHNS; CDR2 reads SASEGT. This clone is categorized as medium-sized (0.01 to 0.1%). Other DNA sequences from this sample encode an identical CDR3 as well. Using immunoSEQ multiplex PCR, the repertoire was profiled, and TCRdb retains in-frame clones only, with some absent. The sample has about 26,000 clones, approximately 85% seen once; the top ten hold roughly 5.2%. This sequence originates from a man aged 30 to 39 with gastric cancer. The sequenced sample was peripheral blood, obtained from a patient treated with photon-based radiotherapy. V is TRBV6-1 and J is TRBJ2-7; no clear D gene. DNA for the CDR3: TGTGCCAGCAGTGACTACGGCTACGAGCAGTACTTC. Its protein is CASSDYGYEQYF.